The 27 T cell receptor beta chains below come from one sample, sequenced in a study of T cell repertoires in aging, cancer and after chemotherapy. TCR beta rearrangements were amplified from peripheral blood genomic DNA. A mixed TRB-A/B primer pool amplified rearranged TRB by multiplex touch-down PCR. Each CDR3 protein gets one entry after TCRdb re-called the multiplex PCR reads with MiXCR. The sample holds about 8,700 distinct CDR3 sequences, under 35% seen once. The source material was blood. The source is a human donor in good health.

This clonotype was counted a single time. CDR3 region: CASSPNMDNEQFF. The CDR3 region has the DNA TGTGCCAGCAGCCCGAACATGGACAATGAGCAGTTCTTC. The chain carries TRBV7-3 and TRBJ2-1; the D is unclear. Trimming pared 5 bases from V and 5 bases from J, leaving 10 bases between. The germline CDR1 and CDR2 sequences are SGHTA and FQGTGA. This CDR3 region has 13 residues.

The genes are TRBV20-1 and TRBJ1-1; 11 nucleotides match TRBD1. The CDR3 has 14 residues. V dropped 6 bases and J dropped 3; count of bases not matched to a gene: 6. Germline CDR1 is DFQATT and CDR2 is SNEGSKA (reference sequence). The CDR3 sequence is CSASGQGAYTEAFF. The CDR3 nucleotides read TGCAGTGCCTCAGGACAGGGGGCCTACACTGAAGCTTTCTTT.

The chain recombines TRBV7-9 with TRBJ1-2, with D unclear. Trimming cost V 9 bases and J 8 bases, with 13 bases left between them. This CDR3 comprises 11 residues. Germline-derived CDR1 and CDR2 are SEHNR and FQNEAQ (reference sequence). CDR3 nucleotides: TGTGCCAGAAGCGGACCGAGGGGCTACACCTTC. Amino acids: CARSGPRGYTF.

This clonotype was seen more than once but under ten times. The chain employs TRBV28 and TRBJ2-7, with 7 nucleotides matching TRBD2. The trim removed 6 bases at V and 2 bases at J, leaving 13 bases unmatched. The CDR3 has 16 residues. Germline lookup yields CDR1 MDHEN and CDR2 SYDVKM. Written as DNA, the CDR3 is TGTGCCAGCAGCGGACCCCGCGGGAGTAGCACCTACGAGCAGTACTTC. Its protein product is CASSGPRGSSTYEQYF.

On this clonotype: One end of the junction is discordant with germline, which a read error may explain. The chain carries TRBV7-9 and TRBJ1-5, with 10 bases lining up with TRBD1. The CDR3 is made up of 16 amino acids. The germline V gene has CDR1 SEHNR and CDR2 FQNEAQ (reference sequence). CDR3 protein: CASSWGGDRGSRPHHF. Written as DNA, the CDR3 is TGTGCCAGCAGCTGGGGAGGGGACAGGGGTTCTCGGCCCCATCATTTT.

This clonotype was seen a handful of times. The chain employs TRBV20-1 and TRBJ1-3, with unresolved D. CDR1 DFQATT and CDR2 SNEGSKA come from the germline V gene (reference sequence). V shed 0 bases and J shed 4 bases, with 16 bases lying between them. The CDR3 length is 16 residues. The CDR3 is CSARDRSRGYGNTIYF. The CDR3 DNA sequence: TGCAGTGCTAGAGATCGTAGTCGAGGGTACGGAAACACCATATATTTT.

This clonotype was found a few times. CDR3 loop: CASSLFGEKLFF. The CDR3 DNA reads as TGTGCCAGCAGTTTGTTCGGTGAAAAACTGTTTTTT. This chain joins TRBV27 and TRBJ1-4, with no clear D. The V end was cut by 3 bases, the J end by 7 bases, with 6 bases between. The CDR3 contains 12 residues. Germline V gives CDR1 MNHEY, CDR2 SMNVEV (reference sequence).

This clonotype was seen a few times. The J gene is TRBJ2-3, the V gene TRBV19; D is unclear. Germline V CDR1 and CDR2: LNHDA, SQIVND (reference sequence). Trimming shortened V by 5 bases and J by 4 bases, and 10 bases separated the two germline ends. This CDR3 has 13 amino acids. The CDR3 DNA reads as TGTGCCAGTAGTTTGGACCTGCCAGATACGCAGTATTTT. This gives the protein CASSLDLPDTQYF.

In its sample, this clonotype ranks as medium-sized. This chain's CDR3 is CASSFSTGRTDTQYF. The CDR3 coding sequence is TGTGCCAGCAGCTTCAGCACAGGACGCACAGATACGCAGTATTTT. V usage is TRBV7-2 and J usage is TRBJ2-3; D is perhaps TRBD1 (5 bases). This CDR3 has 15 amino acids. Germline V CDR1 and CDR2: SGHTA, FQGNSA. V shed 3 bases and J shed 1 base, with 11 bases lying between them.

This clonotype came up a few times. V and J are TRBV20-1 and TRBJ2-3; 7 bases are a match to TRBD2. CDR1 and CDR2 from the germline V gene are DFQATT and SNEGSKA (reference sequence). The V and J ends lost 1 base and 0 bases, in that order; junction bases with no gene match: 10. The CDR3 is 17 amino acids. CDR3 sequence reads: CSARVERASGSTDTQYF. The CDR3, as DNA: TGCAGTGCTAGAGTCGAAAGGGCTAGCGGTAGCACAGATACGCAGTATTTT.

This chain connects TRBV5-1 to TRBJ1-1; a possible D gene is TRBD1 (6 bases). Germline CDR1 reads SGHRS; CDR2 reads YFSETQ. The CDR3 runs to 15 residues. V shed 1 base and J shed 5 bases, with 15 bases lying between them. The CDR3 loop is CASSLNWGQGTEAFF. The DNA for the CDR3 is TGCGCCAGCAGCTTGAACTGGGGGCAAGGAACTGAAGCTTTCTTT. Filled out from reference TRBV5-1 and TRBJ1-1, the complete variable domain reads KAGVTQTPRYLIKTRGQQVTLSCSPISGHRSVSWYQQTPGQGLQFLFEYFSETQRNKGNFPGRFSGRQFSNSRSEMNVSTLELGDSALYLCASSLNWGQGTEAFFGQGTRLTVV.

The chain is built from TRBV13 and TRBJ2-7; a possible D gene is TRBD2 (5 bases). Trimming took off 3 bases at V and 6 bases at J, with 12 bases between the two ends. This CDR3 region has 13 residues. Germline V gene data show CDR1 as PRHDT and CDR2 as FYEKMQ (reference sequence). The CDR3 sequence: CASSFPQGSEQYF. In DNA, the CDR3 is TGTGCCAGCAGCTTCCCCCAAGGGAGCGAGCAGTACTTC. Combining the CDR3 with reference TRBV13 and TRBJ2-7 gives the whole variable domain AAGVIQSPRHLIKEKRETATLKCYPIPRHDTVYWYQQGPGQDPQFLISFYEKMQSDKGSIPDRFSAQQFSDYHSELNMSSLELGDSALYFCASSFPQGSEQYFGPGTRLTVT.

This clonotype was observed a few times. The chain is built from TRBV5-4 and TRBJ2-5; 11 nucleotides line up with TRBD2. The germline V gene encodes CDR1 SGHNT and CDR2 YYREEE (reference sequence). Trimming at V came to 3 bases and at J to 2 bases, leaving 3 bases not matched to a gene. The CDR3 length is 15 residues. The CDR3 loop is CASSWGTSGQETQYF. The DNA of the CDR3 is TGTGCCAGCAGCTGGGGGACTAGCGGTCAAGAGACCCAGTACTTC.

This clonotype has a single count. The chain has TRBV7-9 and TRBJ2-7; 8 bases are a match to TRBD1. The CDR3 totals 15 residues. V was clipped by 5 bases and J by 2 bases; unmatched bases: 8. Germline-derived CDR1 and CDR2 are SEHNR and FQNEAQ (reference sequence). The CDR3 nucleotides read TGTGCCAGCAGCCCAGGGGACAGGCCACCCTACGAGCAGTACTTC. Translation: CASSPGDRPPYEQYF.

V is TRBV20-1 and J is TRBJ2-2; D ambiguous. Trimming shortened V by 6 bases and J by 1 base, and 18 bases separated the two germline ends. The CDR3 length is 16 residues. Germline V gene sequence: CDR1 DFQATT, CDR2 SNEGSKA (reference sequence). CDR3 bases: TGCAGTGCCTACCGAGATGTAGCCTGGAACACCGGGGAGCTGTTTTTT. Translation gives CSAYRDVAWNTGELFF.

The DNA for the CDR3 is TGTGCCAGTAGTCCATGGGACAGGGGCACCGGGGAGCTGTTTTTT. Encoded protein: CASSPWDRGTGELFF. The chain is built from TRBV19 and TRBJ2-2; 10 bases agree with TRBD1. CDR1 is LNHDA and CDR2 is SQIVND in the germline V gene (reference sequence). This CDR3 has 15 amino acids. V shed 5 bases, J shed 4 bases, and the junction held 4 bases outside the gene matches.

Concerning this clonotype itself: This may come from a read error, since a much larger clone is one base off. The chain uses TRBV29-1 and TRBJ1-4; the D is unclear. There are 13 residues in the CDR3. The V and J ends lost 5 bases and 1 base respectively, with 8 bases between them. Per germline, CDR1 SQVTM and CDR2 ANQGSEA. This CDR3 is CSVRTITNEKLFF. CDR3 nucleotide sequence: TGCAGCGTTCGCACAATAACTAATGAAAAACTGTTTTTT. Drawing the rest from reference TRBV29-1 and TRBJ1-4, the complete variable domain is SAVISQKPSRDICQRGTSLTIQCQVDSQVTMMFWYRQQPGQSLTLIATANQGSEATYESGFVIDKFPISRPNLTFSTLTVSNMSPEDSSIYLCSVRTITNEKLFFGSGTQLSVL.

CDR3: CASSARGSGTYNEQFF. CDR3 bases: TGTGCCAGCAGCGCTAGGGGTAGCGGGACTTACAATGAGCAGTTCTTC. This sequence joins TRBV7-2 and TRBJ2-1; 8 nucleotides align to TRBD2. Germline assignment: CDR1 SGHTA and CDR2 FQGNSA. Trimming removed 5 bases from V and 4 bases from J; junction bases left unmatched: 10. The CDR3 has 16 residues.

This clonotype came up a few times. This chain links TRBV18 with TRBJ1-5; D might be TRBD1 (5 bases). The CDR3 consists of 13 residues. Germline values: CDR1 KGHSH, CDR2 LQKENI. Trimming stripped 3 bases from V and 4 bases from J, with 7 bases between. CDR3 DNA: TGTGCCAGCTCACCGACAGAAAATCAGCCCCAGCATTTT. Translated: CASSPTENQPQHF.

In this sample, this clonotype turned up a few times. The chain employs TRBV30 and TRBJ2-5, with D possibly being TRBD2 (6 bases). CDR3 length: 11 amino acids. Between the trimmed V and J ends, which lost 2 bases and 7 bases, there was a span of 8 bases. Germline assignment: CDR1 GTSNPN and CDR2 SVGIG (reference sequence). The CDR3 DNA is TGTGCCTGGAGTTCCGGGGGGACCCAGTACTTC. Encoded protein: CAWSSGGTQYF.

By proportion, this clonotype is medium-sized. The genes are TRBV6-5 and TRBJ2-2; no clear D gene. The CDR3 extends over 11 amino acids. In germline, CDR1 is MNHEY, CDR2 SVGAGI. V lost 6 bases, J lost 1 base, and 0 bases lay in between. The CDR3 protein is CASRNTGELFF. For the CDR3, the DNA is TGTGCCAGCAGGAACACCGGGGAGCTGTTTTTT.

The CDR3 DNA is TGTGCCAGCAGCACAGGGGCGGGGTACGACAATCAGCCCCAGCATTTT. As protein: CASSTGAGYDNQPQHF. The chain links TRBV28 to TRBJ1-5, with 7 bases identical to TRBD1. Per germline, CDR1 MDHEN and CDR2 SYDVKM. CDR3 size: 16 residues. V trimming: 6 bases; J trimming: 3 bases; junction bases outside the gene matches: 11.

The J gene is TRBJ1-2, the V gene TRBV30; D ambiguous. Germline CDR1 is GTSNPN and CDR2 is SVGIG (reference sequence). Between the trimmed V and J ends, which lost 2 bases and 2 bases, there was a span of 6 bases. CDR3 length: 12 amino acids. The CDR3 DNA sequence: TGTGCCTGGAGTCCGGCGAACTATGGCTACACCTTC. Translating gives CAWSPANYGYTF. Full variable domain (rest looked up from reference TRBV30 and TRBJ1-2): SQTIHQWPATLVQPVGSPLSLECTVEGTSNPNLYWYRQAAGRGLQLLFYSVGIGQISSEVPQNLSASRPQDRQFILSSKKLLLSDSGFYLCAWSPANYGYTFGSGTRLTVV.

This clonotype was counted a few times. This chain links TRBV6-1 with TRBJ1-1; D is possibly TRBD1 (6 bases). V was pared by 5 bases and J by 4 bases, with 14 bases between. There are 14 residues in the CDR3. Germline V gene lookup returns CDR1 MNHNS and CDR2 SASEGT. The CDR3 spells CASSYGRGGTEAFF. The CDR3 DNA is TGTGCCAGCAGTTACGGTAGGGGGGGCACTGAAGCTTTCTTT.

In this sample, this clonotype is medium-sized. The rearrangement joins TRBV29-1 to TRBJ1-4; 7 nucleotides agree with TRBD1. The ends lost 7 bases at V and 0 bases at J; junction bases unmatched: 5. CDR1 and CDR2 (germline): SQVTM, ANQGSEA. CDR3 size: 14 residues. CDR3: CSGSQGPTNEKLFF. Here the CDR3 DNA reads TGCAGCGGCTCACAGGGGCCAACTAATGAAAAACTGTTTTTT.

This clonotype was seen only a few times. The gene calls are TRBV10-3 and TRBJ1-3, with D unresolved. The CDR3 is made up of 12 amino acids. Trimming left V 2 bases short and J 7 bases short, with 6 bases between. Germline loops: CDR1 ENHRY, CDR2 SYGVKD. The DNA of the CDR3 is TGTGCCATCAGTGAGGAGATCAACACCATATATTTT. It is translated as CAISEEINTIYF.

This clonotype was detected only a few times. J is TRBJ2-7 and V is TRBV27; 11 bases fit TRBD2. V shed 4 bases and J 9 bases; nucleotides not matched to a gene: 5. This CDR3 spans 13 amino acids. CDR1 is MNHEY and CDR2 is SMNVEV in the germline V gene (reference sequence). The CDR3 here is CASSSLAGGSQYF. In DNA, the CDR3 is TGTGCCAGCAGTTCTCTAGCGGGAGGATCGCAGTACTTC.